This T cell receptor (beta chain) originates from a study of blood T cell repertoires in COVID-19. Background on the study: COVID-19 samples collected from the United States, Italy and Spain covered acute and convalescent phases. From T cells, B-cell-depleted T cells, or PBMCs came the material, which was cDNA or gDNA.

Original data processing: From reference gene primer amplification, estimates of nucleated cell counts were derived. The protocol was immunoSEQ multiplex PCR, while the TCRdb copy is restricted to in-frame clones and leaves out a portion. That table supplies the V and J calls and clone size; D and trimming were determined from the DNA. The sample carries some 150,000 clones, 88% recorded once. J gave up 6 bases and V 6 bases, and 3 bases lay outside the gene matches. Germline CDR1 is SQVTM and CDR2 is ANQGSEA. The CDR3 consists of 11 residues. What was sequenced was peripheral blood. The source of this sequence is a human donor in a cohort sampled during active COVID-19. The chain recombines TRBV29-1 with TRBJ1-2; 8 bases are shared with TRBD1. As DNA, the CDR3 is TGCAGCGTCAGGGGGCTCGATGGCTACACCTTC. Translation gives CSVRGLDGYTF.